Described below is a single T cell receptor beta chain sequence and its context. Its target is unknown. CD4+ cells were split into CD45RA+ naive and CD45RA-negative memory subsets. This entry belongs to a study of shared clonotypes between healthy human individuals. Sequencing used immunoSEQ multiplex PCR; TCRdb keeps in-frame clones, though not all of them. Of hundreds of thousands of clones listed, roughly 70% are singletons. Whole-study findings and limits: Clonotypes not shared had lower generation probabilities than those common to all four donors. Larger estimated richness was generally seen in naive subsets than in memory subsets.

Source material: memory CD4+ T cells sorted from blood. Subset indicated: CD45RA-negative fraction. The receptor comes from a woman in her 30s in good health.

The CDR3 DNA reads TGTGCCAGCAGCGCCATGGTAAACACTGAAGCTTTCTTT. It specifies CASSAMVNTEAFF. The J gene is TRBJ1-1, the V gene TRBV2; D gene ambiguous. The CDR3 is 13 residues long. Trimming stripped 6 bases from V and 2 bases from J, with 10 bases between. The V gene's germline CDR1 is SNHLY and CDR2 FYNNEI.